This record looks at one T cell receptor beta chain sequence and its context. These data originate in a study of blood T cell repertoires in COVID-19. Overall study: There were acute and convalescent COVID-19 samples, and they came from the United States, Italy and Spain. PBMCs, B-cell-depleted T cells, or T cells provided the cDNA or gDNA that made up the material.

Authors' analysis steps: Reference gene primer amplification in the assay estimated nucleated cell counts. Data came from immunoSEQ multiplex PCR; TCRdb stores just in-frame clones and leaves some out. V, J and clone size are taken as reported in that table, and D and trimming were inferred from the DNA itself. The sample holds 250,000 or so clones, roughly 84% seen once. The TCR was taken from a man aged 55 to 70 with acute or convalescent COVID-19. The sequenced sample was peripheral blood.

The CDR3 sequence is CASSSTGQGVVAQYF. For the CDR3, the DNA is TGTGCCAGCAGCTCGACGGGACAGGGGGTTGTGGCCCAGTACTTC. The V call is TRBV7-9, the J call TRBJ2-5, with 11 bases matching TRBD1. Germline trimming cut 4 bases from V and 9 bases from J; bases unmatched to any gene: 10. The CDR3 totals 15 residues. Germline lookup yields CDR1 SEHNR and CDR2 FQNEAQ (reference sequence). The variable domain in full, completed from reference TRBV7-9 and TRBJ2-5, reads DTGVSQNPRHKITKRGQNVTFRCDPISEHNRLYWYRQTLGQGPEFLTYFQNEAQLEKSRLLSDRFSAERPKGSFSTLEIQRTEQGDSAMYLCASSSTGQGVVAQYFGPGTRLLVL.